These T cell receptor beta chains were read from a single sample in a study of shared clonotypes between healthy human individuals. Profiled with immunoSEQ multiplex PCR; TCRdb holds only in-frame clones, not every one. The repertoire holds under 2,500,000 clones, with approximately 94% as singletons. Sequencing used naive CD4+ T cells sorted from blood. The receptors originated from a man younger than 30 in good health. The conserved cysteine and the conserved F or W are not part of the CDR3 here. The order of the fields is CDR3 length, J gene, V gene, CDR3 protein.

11	TRBJ2-7	TRBV6-5	ASSYRWGYEQY
15	TRBJ2-4	TRBV6-1	ASSEVGLAVAKNIQY
13	TRBJ1-5	TRBV2	AIRGQGDSDQPQH
10	TRBJ2-6	TRBV6-5	ASTQGANVLT
16	TRBJ2-7	TRBV23-1	ASSQGDRGTKKTYEQY
12	TRBJ1-2	TRBV2	ASSPLWTAHGYT
11	TRBJ1-6	TRBV30	AWTVQGGSPLH
11	TRBJ1-2	TRBV2	ASRNTVSYGYT
13	TRBJ2-3	TRBV5-4	ASGAGGYSTDTQY
12	TRBJ2-7	TRBV9	ASSYGTGLGEQY
10	TRBJ1-1	TRBV30	AWSRLSTEAF
11	TRBJ2-1	TRBV2	ASKETLLNEQF